The sequence of this T cell receptor (beta chain) was determined in a study of neurological immune-mediated disorders (dated by TCRdb to about 2019). About the full investigation: Peripheral blood TCR-beta repertoires from HTLV-I-associated myelopathy (HAM/TSP) patients, multiple sclerosis patients and healthy controls were compared by UMI-based sequencing. The approximately 110 TCR-beta libraries included longitudinal samples, technical triplicates and paired sorted CD4+ and CD8+ T-cell subsets alongside PBMC samples. The cohort included some 66 subjects: about 14 with HAM/TSP, approximately 34 with multiple sclerosis, and some 20 healthy controls.

cDNA synthesis used template-switch 5'RACE with a primer carrying a 10-nucleotide random unique molecular identifier tagging each TCR transcript. Each sequencing run produced over 160 million TCR-beta sequences covering 15-18 subjects. The RNeasy kit was used for extraction of total RNA. TCR-beta VDJ regions were amplified with primers for the TCR constant region and the 5'RACE anchor, using the KAPA Real-time Library Amplification kit. A first PCR added sample indexes and Illumina adaptors, after which a second PCR increased the library yield. The roughly 650 bp TCR product was size-selected on a 2% E-gel SizeSelection system after Ampure bead purification. Before pooling, library quality was checked on a Bioanalyzer, concentration was measured with Qubit, and libraries were quantified with the Kapa Library Quantification kit. Libraries were sequenced paired-end 2 x 150 bp on an Illumina HiSeq 2500. To increase sequence diversity, roughly 24-32% phiX was spiked into each library pool. The study's processing was this. Quality-filtered reads were processed with the UMI-based MiGEC pipeline, and over 75% of raw TCR sequences were removed by the MiGEC pipeline during error correction. VDJ genes were aligned to IMGT germline references, and clonotypes were defined by unique CDR3 amino acid sequence plus V-J genes. Clonal expansion, Shannon diversity, and CDR3 relatedness (CalcPairwiseDistances, ClusterSamples) were evaluated with VDJtools, and phylogenetic trees were built with CLCbio workbench. Clones with at least 8 unique UMIs were defined as expanded, with this threshold being based on coefficient-of-variation modelling across technical triplicates. TCRdb reprocessed the public reads (quality trimming at Q25 with fastp, clone calling with MiXCR) and kept in-frame beta chains. Merged by CDR3 protein, the rows form single entries marked with the most common genes and DNA. TCRdb, not the authors, supplied the V and J calls. The sample includes about 30,000 distinct CDR3 sequences, with 15% observed a single time. The ten largest clones take up 25% to 30% of the sample.

The healthy controls were volunteers from a blood bank in Maryland, USA. Libraries from unsorted PBMCs were made from 2 million PBMCs kept in RNAlater at -80 degrees C until RNA extraction. PBMCs were separated from peripheral blood using Ficoll-Hypaque density gradient centrifugation and then cryopreserved in liquid nitrogen. Its CDR3 holds 13 amino acids, cysteine through phenylalanine. Only CDR3 DNA is held: 39 bases, read in frame from base 1. The germline V gene gives CDR1 as SQVTM and CDR2 as ANQGSEA. Concerning this clonotype: Its target antigen remains unknown. No qualities accompany the bases; no much larger clone lies one base away.

The investigation overall reported the following: TCR clonal expansion was highest in HAM/TSP patients and lowest in MS patients, with MS patients falling below even healthy controls. No identical CDR3 amino acid sequences were found to be shared among expanded clones across subjects, suggesting that TCR-beta repertoires were private in all groups.

This TCR derives from a man aged 70 or older in good health. Recombination linked TRBV29-1 to TRBJ2-3; TRBD2 is a possible D gene, resting on 5 matching bases. The sample consisted of PBMCs. CDR3 region: CVKWAGLTDTQYF. The bases are TGCGTTAAATGGGCGGGCCTCACAGATACGCAGTATTTT.